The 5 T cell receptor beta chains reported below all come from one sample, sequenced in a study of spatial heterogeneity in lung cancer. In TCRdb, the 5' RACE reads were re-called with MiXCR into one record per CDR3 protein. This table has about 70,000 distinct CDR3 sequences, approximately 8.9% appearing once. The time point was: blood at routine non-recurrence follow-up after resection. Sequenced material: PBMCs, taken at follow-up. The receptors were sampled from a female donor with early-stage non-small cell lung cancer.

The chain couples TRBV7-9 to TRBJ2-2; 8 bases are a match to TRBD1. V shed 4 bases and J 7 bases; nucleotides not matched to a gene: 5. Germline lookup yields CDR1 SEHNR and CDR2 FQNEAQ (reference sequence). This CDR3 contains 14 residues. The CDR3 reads CASSWTGRDGELFF. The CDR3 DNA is TGTGCCAGCAGCTGGACAGGGCGAGACGGGGAGCTGTTTTTT. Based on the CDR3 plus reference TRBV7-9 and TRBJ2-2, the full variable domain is DTGVSQNPRHKITKRGQNVTFRCDPISEHNRLYWYRQTLGQGPEFLTYFQNEAQLEKSRLLSDRFSAERPKGSFSTLEIQRTEQGDSAMYLCASSWTGRDGELFFGEGSRLTVL.

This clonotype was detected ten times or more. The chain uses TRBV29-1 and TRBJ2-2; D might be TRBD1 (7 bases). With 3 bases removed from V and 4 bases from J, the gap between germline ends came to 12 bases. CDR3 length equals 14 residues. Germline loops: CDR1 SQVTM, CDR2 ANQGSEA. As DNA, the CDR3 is TGCAGCGTTGAGGAGGGGGCGGCCACCGGGGAGCTGTTTTTT. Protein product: CSVEEGAATGELFF.

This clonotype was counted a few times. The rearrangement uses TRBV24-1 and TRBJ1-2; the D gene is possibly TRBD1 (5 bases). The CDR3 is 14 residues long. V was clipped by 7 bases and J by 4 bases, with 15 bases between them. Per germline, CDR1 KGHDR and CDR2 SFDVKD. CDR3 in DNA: TGTGCCACCAGCGACAGTAACCGGGGCTATGGCTACACCTTC. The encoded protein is CATSDSNRGYGYTF.

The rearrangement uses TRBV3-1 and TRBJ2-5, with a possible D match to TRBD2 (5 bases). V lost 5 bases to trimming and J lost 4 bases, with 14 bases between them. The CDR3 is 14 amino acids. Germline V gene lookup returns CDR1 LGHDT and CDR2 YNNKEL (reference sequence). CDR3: CASSSRVRGETQYF. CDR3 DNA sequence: TGTGCCAGCAGCTCGCGGGTTCGCGGAGAGACCCAGTACTTC.

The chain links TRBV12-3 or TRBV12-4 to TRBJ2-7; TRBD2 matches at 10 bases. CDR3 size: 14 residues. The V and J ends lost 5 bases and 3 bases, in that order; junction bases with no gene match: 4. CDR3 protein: CASSTSSGSYEQYF. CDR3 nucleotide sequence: TGTGCCAGCAGTACCTCTAGCGGGAGCTACGAGCAGTACTTC.